This T cell receptor (beta chain) was profiled in a study of cytomegalovirus exposure and HLA in healthy donors. About this clone itself: The target antigen is unknown.

Study-wide results and caveats: A later analysis showed TCR association rates differing by HLA locus, peaking at DRB1 and lowest at HLA-C.

The study ran its PCR with 60 Vbeta and 13 Jbeta primers. Assay: immunoSEQ multiplex PCR; the TCRdb copy retains only in-frame clones and omits some. Of 150,000 to 200,000 clones listed, 80% are singletons. V lost 2 bases and J lost 3, with 5 bases in between. The CDR3 sequence is 12 residues long. Per the germline V gene, CDR1 is SGHRS and CDR2 is YFSETQ. The rearrangement uses TRBV5-1 and TRBJ1-2; D uncertain. The TCR originated in a boy aged 5-17 years in good health and CMV-seronegative. The sample consisted of PBMCs. CDR3 sequence reads: CASSFGDYGYTF. CDR3 nucleotides: TGCGCCAGCAGCTTCGGGGACTATGGCTACACCTTC.